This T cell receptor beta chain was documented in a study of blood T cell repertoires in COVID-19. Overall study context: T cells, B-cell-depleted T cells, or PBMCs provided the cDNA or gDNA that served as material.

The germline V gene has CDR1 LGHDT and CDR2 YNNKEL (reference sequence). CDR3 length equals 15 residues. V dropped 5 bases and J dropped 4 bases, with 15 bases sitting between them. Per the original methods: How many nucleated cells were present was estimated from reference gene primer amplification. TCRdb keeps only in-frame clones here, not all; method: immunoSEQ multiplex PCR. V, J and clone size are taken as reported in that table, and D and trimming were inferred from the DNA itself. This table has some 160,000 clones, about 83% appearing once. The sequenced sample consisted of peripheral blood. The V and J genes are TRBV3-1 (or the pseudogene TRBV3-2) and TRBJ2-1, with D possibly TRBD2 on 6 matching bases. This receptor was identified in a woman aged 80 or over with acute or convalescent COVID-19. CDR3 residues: CASSFSVGGYNEQFF. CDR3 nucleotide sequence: TGTGCCAGCAGCTTTTCCGTGGGAGGATACAATGAGCAGTTCTTC.